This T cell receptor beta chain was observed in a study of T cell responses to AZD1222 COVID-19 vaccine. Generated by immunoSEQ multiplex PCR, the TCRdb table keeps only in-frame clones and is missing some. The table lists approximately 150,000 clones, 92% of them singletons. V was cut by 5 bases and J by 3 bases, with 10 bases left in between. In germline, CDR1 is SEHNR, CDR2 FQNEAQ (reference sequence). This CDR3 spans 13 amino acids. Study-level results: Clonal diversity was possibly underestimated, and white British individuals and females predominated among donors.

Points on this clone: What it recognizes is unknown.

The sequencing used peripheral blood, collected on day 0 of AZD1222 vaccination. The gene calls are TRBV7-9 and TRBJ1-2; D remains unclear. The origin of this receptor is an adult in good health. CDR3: CASSATGDYGYTF. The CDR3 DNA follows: TGTGCCAGCAGCGCGACGGGCGACTATGGCTACACCTTC.